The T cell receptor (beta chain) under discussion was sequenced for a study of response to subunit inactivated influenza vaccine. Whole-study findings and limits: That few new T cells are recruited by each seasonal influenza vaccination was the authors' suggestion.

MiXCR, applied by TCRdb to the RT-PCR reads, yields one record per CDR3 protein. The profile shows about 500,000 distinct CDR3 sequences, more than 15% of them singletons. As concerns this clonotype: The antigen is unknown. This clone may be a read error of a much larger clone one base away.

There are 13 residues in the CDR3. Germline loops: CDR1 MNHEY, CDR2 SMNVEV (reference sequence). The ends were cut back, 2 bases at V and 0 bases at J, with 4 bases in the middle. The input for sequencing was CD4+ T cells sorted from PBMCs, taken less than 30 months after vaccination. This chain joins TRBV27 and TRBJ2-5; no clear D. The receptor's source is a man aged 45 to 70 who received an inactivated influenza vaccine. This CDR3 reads CASSLNYQETQYF. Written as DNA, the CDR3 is TGTGCCAGCAGTTTAAACTACCAAGAGACCCAGTACTTC.